These T cell receptor beta chains were read from a single sample in a study of T cells after yellow fever vaccination. TCRdb called the 5' RACE reads again in MiXCR, with one record for every CDR3 protein. This table holds about 32,000 distinct CDR3 sequences, approximately 7% found once. The material sequenced was PBMCs, either bulk or a sorted T-cell subset (CD4+, CD8+, memory, or dextramer-sorted; not recorded which), taken on the day of the first yellow fever vaccination. The receptors here all came from a man in his late teens or twenties who received the YFV17D yellow fever vaccine. CDR3s include the opening cysteine and the closing phenylalanine or tryptophan.

TRBJ2-7 | TRBV7-3 | CASSSRLAGRSSYEQYF
TRBJ2-3 | TRBV7-3 | CASSLGDDTDTQYF
TRBJ2-3 | TRBV5-1 | CASSVVGTGSTDTQYF
TRBJ1-3 | TRBV20-1 | CSALPPGSRGNTIYF
TRBJ1-5 | TRBV29-1 | CSVETQGAGQPQHF
TRBJ2-1 | TRBV3-1 | CASSPRGTSYNEQFF
TRBJ1-1 | TRBV5-1 | CASSLDVNTEAFF
TRBJ1-4 | TRBV12-3/TRBV12-4 | CASSSRTAGDEKLFF
TRBJ2-3 | TRBV7-2 | CASSFRGTDTQYF
TRBJ1-5 | TRBV18 | CASSPGTASNQPQHF
TRBJ2-5 | TRBV19 | CASSGERGRGTQYF
TRBJ2-4 | TRBV5-1 | CASSLSGENIQYF
TRBJ1-3 | TRBV4-3 | CASSQDARGGSGNTIYF
TRBJ2-3 | TRBV18 | CASSPTSTDTQYF
TRBJ2-5 | TRBV29-1 | CSVEGALGETQYF
TRBJ2-1 | TRBV12-3/TRBV12-4 | CASSLGASGGYNEQFF
TRBJ2-7 | TRBV4-3 | CAGSQEFMGGGQYF
TRBJ2-3 | TRBV24-1 | CATSDGGGPDTQYF
TRBJ2-7 | TRBV20-1 | CSALGTHSYEQYF
TRBJ2-1 | TRBV11-2 | CASSLGVDNEQFF
TRBJ1-1 | TRBV19 | CASSIDGRNTEAFF
TRBJ1-2 | TRBV15 | CATSRDNGYGYTF
TRBJ2-5 | TRBV15 | CATSRDRGQETQYF
TRBJ1-4 | TRBV4-3 | CASSQEIRRTNEKLFF
TRBJ2-2 | TRBV20-1 | CSVASPTGELFF
TRBJ2-2 | TRBV5-5 | CASSLMRTRTGELFF
TRBJ2-3 | TRBV18 | CASSPHVAGGTTDTQYF
TRBJ2-6 | TRBV6-2/TRBV6-3 | CASSYFRVLRPGANVLTF
TRBJ2-5 | TRBV5-1 | CASSLVSGKGETQYF
TRBJ2-1 | TRBV2 | CASSEWGPAGAYYNEQFF
TRBJ2-5 | TRBV11-2 | CASSLVAPQETQYF
TRBJ2-3 | TRBV20-1 | CSARLGTSGGIWSTDTQYF
TRBJ1-6 | TRBV6-5 | CASSLLQGGSPLHF
TRBJ1-3 | TRBV4-2 | CASSDRGSSGNTIYF
TRBJ1-5 | TRBV12-3/TRBV12-4 | CASRKSNQPQHF
TRBJ1-3 | TRBV30 | CAWSWGSGNTIYF
TRBJ2-7 | TRBV7-2 | CASSLDRISYEQYF